The T cell receptor beta chain described here comes from a study of shared clonotypes between healthy human individuals. Study-level background: CD4 naive cells filled three plates per donor, CD4 memory three, CD8 naive two and CD8 memory one.

This was a deep-level run. This table comes from immunoSEQ multiplex PCR, and its TCRdb copy is limited to in-frame clones, with some not included. The top ten hold about 0.41% of the sample, which has over 2 million clones, about 90% seen once. There are 14 residues in the CDR3. CDR1 and CDR2 from the germline V gene are SEHNR and FQNEAQ (reference sequence). The V end was cut by 5 bases, the J end by 5 bases, with 13 bases between. Sequencing was done on a sample of naive CD4+ T cells from PBMCs. The subset here: CD45RA+ positively selected. This TCR was recovered from a man aged 18 to 30 in good health. Some clones in this sample may be carry-over from other donors' samples. The chain joins TRBV7-9 to TRBJ2-1; D is perhaps TRBD1 or TRBD2 (5 bases each). The CDR3 sequence: CASSRRDGNNEQFF. In DNA form, the CDR3 reads TGTGCCAGCAGCCGTAGGGACGGAAACAATGAGCAGTTCTTC.